This T cell receptor beta chain comes out of a study of CD8+ T cells in alopecia areata listed by TCRdb under 2018. Context from the whole study: Treated patients were enrolled in an open-label pilot trial of oral tofacitinib at 5 to 10 mg twice daily for moderate-to-severe alopecia areata. Patients stayed on tofacitinib for 6 to 18 months and then had 6 months of follow-up off drug so that delayed response and recurrence could be assessed. Scalp tissue and sorted CD4+ and CD8+ peripheral blood T cells from patchy and totalis/universalis alopecia areata patients and from healthy controls were covered by human TCRbeta sequencing. To study T cell clonal expansion in alopecia areata, the researchers applied high-throughput TCRbeta sequencing to both the C3H/HeJ mouse model and human patients. TCRbeta CDR3 regions were amplified by immunoSEQ multiplex PCR using 35 Vbeta forward and 13 Jbeta reverse primers. Clonality in the scalp was compared among normal scalp (n=4), patchy alopecia areata scalp (n=8), and alopecia totalis/universalis scalp (n=8). Tofacitinib-treated patients had biopsies at baseline and at 4 and 24 weeks of treatment, with a later scalp biopsy in several patients. Disease severity in treated patients was measured with the SALT score, which quantifies the percentage of affected scalp surface area. RNA was obtained with the PAXgene miRNA kit for fixed scalp, the miRNeasy kit for PBMCs, and the RNeasy kit for mouse skin. Overall results and qualifications from the work: During tofacitinib treatment, many expanded lesional clones stuck around in both scalp and blood, and this persistence may partly explain why relapse happens after treatment is stopped. Unlike mouse skin, which is dominated by gammadelta T cells, normal human skin has resident alphabeta T cells that are also sequenced, and this complicates analysis of the scalp TCR repertoire. Compared with normal scalp, lesional scalp, particularly in alopecia totalis/universalis, had higher clonality and more expanded CD8+ clones, which suggests antigenic drive. Tofacitinib significantly decreased scalp clonality and the number of expanded CD8+ clones among the top 100 scalp clones. TCR sequences shared between patients were less clear than in mice, possibly partly because of HLA diversity in the patient population. Because the treated cohort was small and had only one nonresponder, larger studies are needed to examine links between baseline CD8+ expansion and response.

This clone was picked up a small number of times. What antigen it recognizes has not been identified. Per-base quality was not reported, and no clone a single base away is much larger than it. The CDR3, cysteine through phenylalanine, is 13 amino acids long. Left in the record is the CDR3 DNA by itself, 39 bases read in frame from the first base. As encoded in the germline V gene, CDR1 is SQVTM while CDR2 is ANQGSEA. The V and J ends are trimmed by 1 base and 2 bases, leaving 9 bases between them. Libraries came from the immunoSEQ multiplex PCR assay. RNA was extracted from all samples and reverse transcribed into cDNA, which served as template for TCR sequencing. SuperScript III was used for first-strand cDNA synthesis, primed with a 2:1 mix of oligo-dT and random hexamers. A synthetic immune receptor repertoire was used to assess amplification bias, and residual bias was removed computationally. Concerning the study's data processing: After raw reads were preprocessed to remove errors, the CDR3 was defined following IMGT conventions as running from the conserved cysteine to phenylalanine. Clonality was computed by normalizing Shannon entropy by log2 of the number of productive unique TCRs and subtracting the result from 1. CD4 or CD8 identity of scalp clones was inferred by cross-referencing scalp TCRbeta sequences with sorted blood CD4 and CD8 repertoires. The table was pulled from immuneACCESS by TCRdb, which kept in-frame rearrangements only. Such tables lose some clones; where checked, under half of the loss comes from unresolved V genes, and the rest has no known cause. V, J and clone size derive from that table, while D and trimming were established from the DNA sequence. This sample is represented by some 190,000 clones; more than 50% of them were singletons. Over 1% of the sample goes to the ten largest clones.

This specimen's time point label, per the study, means: around 22 weeks on oral tofacitinib. The treatment or condition label, as the study defines it: oral pan-JAK inhibitor, 5-10 mg twice daily. Lesional scalp punch biopsies and peripheral blood were obtained from alopecia areata patients. After PBMCs were isolated by density centrifugation and stained for CD3, CD4 and CD8, a FACSAria was used to sort CD4+ and CD8+ T cells. The sequence links TRBV29-1 to TRBJ2-7; matching of 6 bases hints at TRBD1 as the D gene. Sample: CD4+ T cells sorted from blood, taken at week 24, from a patient treated with tofacitinib. The TCR was taken from a human donor with alopecia areata. CDR3 loop: CSVEAGQTYEQYF. The nucleotide sequence is TGCAGCGTTGAAGCTGGACAGACCTACGAGCAGTACTTC.